A selection of T cell receptor beta chains follows, all from one sample in a study of T cell clones after liver transplantation. Only in-frame clones appear in the TCRdb table, and some are missing; sequencing was by immunoSEQ multiplex PCR. The sample holds 50,000 or so clones, 70% to 75% seen once. Source: CD4+ T cells from blood, taken around 54 months after liver transplant. The receptors here all came from a human patient who received a liver transplant. The graft donor may account for some of the T cells. Both conserved end residues are part of each CDR3. D genes are given only for firm matches. Size is stated for part of the rows, as once, few or many counts, or as a class when the clone is expanded.

>TRBJ2-7|few|-|TRBV28
TGTGCCAGCAGTACCTTTTGGGGGAGATCCTACGAGCAGTACTTC
CASSTFWGRSYEQYF
>TRBJ2-1|-|TRBD1|TRBV10-1
TGCGCCAGCAGCTATGACAGGGGAGAAGAGAATGAGCAGTTCTTC
CASSYDRGEENEQFF
>TRBJ1-6|-|-|TRBV10-3
TGTGCCATTCGGGAGCAGAATTATTCACCCCTCCACTTT
CAIREQNYSPLHF
>TRBJ2-1|once|TRBD1|TRBV13
TGTGCCAGCAGCCTGGGACAGGGAGACATGGGGCCCTACAATGAGCAGTTCTTC
CASSLGQGDMGPYNEQFF
>TRBJ2-4|-|-|TRBV7-9
TGTGCCAGCAGCTTATTTGAACGGGGGAGACTTTTC
CASSLFERGRLF
>TRBJ2-1|-|TRBD1|TRBV9
TGTGCCAGCAGCCAAACAGGGGCCTCCTACAATGAGCAGTTCTTC
CASSQTGASYNEQFF
>TRBJ2-2|-|-|TRBV27
TGTGCCAGCAACATGGGGCTGAACACCGGGGAGCTGTTTTTT
CASNMGLNTGELFF
>TRBJ2-2|-|-|TRBV28
TGTGCCAGCGGGGGTCTTAGACCCCGGGCGGAGCTGTTTTTT
CASGGLRPRAELFF
>TRBJ2-2|many|TRBD1|TRBV5-4
TGTGCCAGCAGGACAGGGGGCGGGGACGGGGAGCTGTTTTTT
CASRTGGGDGELFF
>TRBJ1-5|few|-|TRBV28
TGTGCCAGCAGTTTAGGAATTCAGCCCCAGCATTTT
CASSLGIQPQHF
>TRBJ1-4|-|TRBD1|TRBV7-9
TGTGCCAGCAGCAAAAGACAGGGGGCTACTAATGAAAAACTGTTTTTT
CASSKRQGATNEKLFF
>TRBJ2-2|few|-|TRBV10-3
TGTGCCATCCTCAACAGGGTGGACGGGGAGCTGTTTTTT
CAILNRVDGELFF
>TRBJ1-5|-|-|TRBV4-1
TGCGCCAGCAGCCAAGAAGGTTCGGGTTGGTCTCAGCCCCAGCATTTT
CASSQEGSGWSQPQHF
>TRBJ1-2|once|TRBD1|TRBV6-5
TGTGCCAGCAAAAACCTACAGGGGAGCTATGGCTACACCTTC
CASKNLQGSYGYTF
>TRBJ1-5|-|TRBD1|TRBV28
TGTGCCAGCAGCCTAACAGGGGGGAGGGGAGGGAGCAATCAGCCCCAGCATTTT
CASSLTGGRGGSNQPQHF
>TRBJ2-5|-|-|TRBV11-2
TGTGCCAGCAGCTTTGGCGGAGAGACCCAGTACTTC
CASSFGGETQYF
>TRBJ1-5|once|TRBD1|TRBV19
TGTGCCACCGCTAATACAGGGGAAGTCCGTCAGCCCCAGCATTTT
CATANTGEVRQPQHF